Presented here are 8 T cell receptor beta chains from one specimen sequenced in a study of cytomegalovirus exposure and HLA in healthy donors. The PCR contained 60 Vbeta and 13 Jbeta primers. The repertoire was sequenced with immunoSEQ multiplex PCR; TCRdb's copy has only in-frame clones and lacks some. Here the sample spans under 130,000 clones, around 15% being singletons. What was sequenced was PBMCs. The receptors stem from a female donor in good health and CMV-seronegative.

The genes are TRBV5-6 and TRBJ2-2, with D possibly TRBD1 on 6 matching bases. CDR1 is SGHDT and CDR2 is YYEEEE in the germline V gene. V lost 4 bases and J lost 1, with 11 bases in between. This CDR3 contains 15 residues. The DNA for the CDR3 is TGTGCCAGCAGCCCGTGGACAGAGAACACCGGGGAGCTGTTTTTT. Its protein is CASSPWTENTGELFF. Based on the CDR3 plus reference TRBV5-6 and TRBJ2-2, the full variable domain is DAGVTQSPTHLIKTRGQQVTLRCSPKSGHDTVSWYQQALGQGPQFIFQYYEEEERQRGNFPDRFSGHQFPNYSSELNVNALLLGDSALYLCASSPWTENTGELFFGEGSRLTVL.

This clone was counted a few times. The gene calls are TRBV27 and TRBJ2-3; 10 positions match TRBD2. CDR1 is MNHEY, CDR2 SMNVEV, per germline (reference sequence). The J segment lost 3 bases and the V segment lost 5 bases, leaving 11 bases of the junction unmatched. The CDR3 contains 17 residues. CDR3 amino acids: CASSTPFGLADTDTQYF. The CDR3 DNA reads TGTGCCAGCAGTACCCCATTCGGACTAGCGGATACAGATACGCAGTATTTT.

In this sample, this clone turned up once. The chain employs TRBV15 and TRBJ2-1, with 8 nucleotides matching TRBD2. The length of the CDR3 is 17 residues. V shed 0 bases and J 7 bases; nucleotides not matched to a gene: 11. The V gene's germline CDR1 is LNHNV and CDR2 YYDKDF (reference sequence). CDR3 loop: CATSRDRGLGVRNEQFF. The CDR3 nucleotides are TGTGCCACCAGCAGAGATCGGGGACTAGGAGTTAGAAATGAGCAGTTCTTC.

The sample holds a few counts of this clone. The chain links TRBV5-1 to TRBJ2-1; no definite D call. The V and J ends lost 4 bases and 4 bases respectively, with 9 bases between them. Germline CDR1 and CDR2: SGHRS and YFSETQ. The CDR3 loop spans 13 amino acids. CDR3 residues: CASSPAAYNEQFF. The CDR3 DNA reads TGCGCCAGCAGCCCGGCGGCGTACAATGAGCAGTTCTTC.

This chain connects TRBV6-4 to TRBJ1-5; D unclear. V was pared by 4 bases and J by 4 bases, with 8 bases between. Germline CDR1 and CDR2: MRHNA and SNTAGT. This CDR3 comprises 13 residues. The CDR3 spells CASSVELNQPQHF. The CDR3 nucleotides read TGTGCCAGCAGTGTGGAGCTAAATCAGCCCCAGCATTTT.

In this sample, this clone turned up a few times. CDR3 coding DNA: TGTGCCAGCAGCTTGGACAGGGTTGATGGCTACACCTTC. Amino acids: CASSLDRVDGYTF. This rearrangement joins TRBV11-1 to TRBJ1-2; TRBD1 matches at 8 bases. J gave up 6 bases and V 3 bases, and 3 bases lay outside the gene matches. CDR1 is SGHAT, CDR2 FQDESV, per germline (reference sequence). The CDR3 contains 13 residues. The full variable domain, completed using reference TRBV11-1 and TRBJ1-2, is EAEVAQSPRYKITEKSQAVAFWCDPISGHATLYWYRQILGQGPELLVQFQDESVVDDSQLPKDRFSAERLKGVDSTLKIQPAELGDSAMYLCASSLDRVDGYTFGSGTRLTVV.

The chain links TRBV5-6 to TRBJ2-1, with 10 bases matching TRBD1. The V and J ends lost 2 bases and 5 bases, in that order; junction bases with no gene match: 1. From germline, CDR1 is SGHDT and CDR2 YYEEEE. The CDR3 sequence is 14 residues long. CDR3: CASSLGTGDNEQFF. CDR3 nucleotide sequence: TGTGCCAGCAGCTTAGGGACAGGGGACAATGAGCAGTTCTTC.

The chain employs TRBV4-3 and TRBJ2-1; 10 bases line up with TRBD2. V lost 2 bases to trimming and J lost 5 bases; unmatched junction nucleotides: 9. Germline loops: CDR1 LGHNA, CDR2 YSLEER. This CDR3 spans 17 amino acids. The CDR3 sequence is CASSQNPLAGTNNEQFF. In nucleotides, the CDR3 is TGCGCCAGCAGCCAAAATCCACTAGCGGGGACGAACAATGAGCAGTTCTTC.